The 20 T cell receptor beta chains below come from one sample, sequenced in a study of tumor-infiltrating lymphocytes in oesophageal squamous cell carcinoma. MiXCR, applied by TCRdb to the PCR reads, yields one record per CDR3 protein. The table includes just under 20,000 distinct CDR3 sequences, about 43% detected once. The material sequenced was normal esophageal tissue next to the tumor. The receptors shown here come from a male donor with esophageal squamous cell carcinoma.

With regard to this clonotype: A read error is possible here, since a much larger clone lies one base away. V gene TRBV5-4 combines with J gene TRBJ2-7; either TRBD1 or TRBD2 may fit D (6 bases each). Per the germline V gene, CDR1 is SGHNT and CDR2 is YYREEE (reference sequence). This CDR3 is built from 14 residues. The CDR3 bases are TGTACCAGCACCACGGACCTGGGGGGCGGCGAGCAGTACTTC. It translates to CTSTTDLGGGEQYF. Based on the CDR3 plus reference TRBV5-4 and TRBJ2-7, the full variable domain is ETGVTQSPTHLIKTRGQQVTLRCSSQSGHNTVSWYQQALGQGPQFIFQYYREEENGRGNFPPRFSGLQFPNYSSELNVNALELDDSALYLCTSTTDLGGGEQYFGPGTRLTVT.

There are many counts of this clonotype. The rearrangement links TRBV18 to TRBJ1-2; D call uncertain. CDR3 size: 15 residues. Germline CDR1 KGHSH, CDR2 LQKENI. Trimming removed 3 bases from V and 4 bases from J, with 15 bases in between. The CDR3 sequence: CASSPGESTLYGYTF. The CDR3 coding sequence is TGTGCCAGCTCACCCGGGGAGAGCACCCTCTATGGCTACACCTTC. Supplemented by reference TRBV18 and TRBJ1-2, the full variable domain reads NAGVMQNPRHLVRRRGQEARLRCSPMKGHSHVYWYRQLPEEGLKFMVYLQKENIIDESGMPKERFSAEFPKEGPSILRIQQVVRGDSAAYFCASSPGESTLYGYTFGSGTRLTVV.

Comment on this clonotype: The junction departs from the called germline gene at one end, perhaps through a read error. The genes are TRBV7-9 and TRBJ2-4; D might be TRBD1 (6 bases). CDR1 is SEHNR and CDR2 is FQNEAQ in the germline V gene (reference sequence). The CDR3 sequence is 15 residues long. CDR3 sequence: CASSSQGADNSPLHF. The CDR3 DNA reads as TGTGCCAGCAGCTCACAGGGTGCGGATAATTCACCCCTCCACTTC.

This clonotype was seen repeatedly, ten times or more. The J gene is TRBJ2-5, the V gene TRBV2; D is perhaps TRBD1 (6 bases). The CDR3 totals 17 residues. V lost 3 bases and J lost 5, with 22 bases in between. CDR1 is SNHLY and CDR2 is FYNNEI in the germline V gene. The CDR3 DNA follows: TGTGCCAGCAGTGATTTGGCCGGGACATTCAAGGGGGAGACCCAGTACTTC. It codes for CASSDLAGTFKGETQYF.

This clonotype turned up a few times. The chain uses TRBV27 and TRBJ2-1, with 7 nucleotides matching TRBD2. Germline lookup yields CDR1 MNHEY and CDR2 SMNVEV (reference sequence). The CDR3 contains 16 residues. The J segment lost 3 bases and the V segment lost 2 bases, leaving 7 bases of the junction unmatched. The chain's CDR3 is CASSLERDLGYNEQFF. As DNA, the CDR3 is TGTGCCAGCAGTTTAGAGCGGGACTTGGGCTACAATGAGCAGTTCTTC.

This clonotype occurred many times. This CDR3 is CASSLIQNTEAFF. The DNA of the CDR3 is TGTGCCAGCAGTTTAATCCAGAACACTGAAGCTTTCTTT. The genes are TRBV28 and TRBJ1-1, with D unresolved. The CDR3 is 13 residues long. V was trimmed by 2 bases and J by 1 base, leaving 5 bases between them. Per germline, CDR1 MDHEN and CDR2 SYDVKM.

This clonotype was counted a single time. The CDR3 nucleotides are TGTGCCAGCAGGATTTCCAATGAGCAGTTCTTC. It translates to CASRISNEQFF. This rearrangement joins TRBV7-1 to TRBJ2-1; D gene unclear. TRBV7-1 is an open reading frame, and its role is uncertain. The CDR3 spans 11 residues. V lost 6 bases and J 6 bases, leaving 6 bases between the germline ends.

The sample holds many counts of this clonotype. The J gene is TRBJ2-1, the V gene TRBV6-1; 8 bases agree with TRBD2. Germline V CDR1 and CDR2: MNHNS, SASEGT. V lost 6 bases and J lost 7; bases outside the gene matches: 11. This CDR3 has 15 residues. The CDR3 is CASRRGLAGTNEQFF. The CDR3 region has the DNA TGTGCCAGCAGAAGAGGGCTAGCGGGCACTAATGAGCAGTTCTTC.

This chain uses TRBV7-2 with TRBJ2-3; D is tentatively TRBD1 or TRBD2 (6 bases each). The DNA matches TRBJ2-7 better at its end, which makes the J call doubtful. The CDR3 contains 16 residues. Germline V gene data show CDR1 as SGHTA and CDR2 as FQGNSA. CDR3: CASSLAGSGATYEQYF. For the CDR3, the DNA is TGTGCCAGCAGCTTAGCTGGGTCGGGGGCTACCTACGAGCAGTACTTC.

As DNA, the CDR3 is TGTGCCAGCAGCGGACAGACTAGCGGGGGGGCCTACGAGCAGTACTTC. Its translation: CASSGQTSGGAYEQYF. J is TRBJ2-5 and V is TRBV14, with TRBD2 identical over 14 bases. The DNA matches TRBJ2-7 better at its end, which makes the J call doubtful. This CDR3 spans 16 amino acids. Looked up from germline, CDR1 is SGHDN and CDR2 is FVKESK.

The rearrangement links TRBV28 to TRBJ2-5; TRBD1 matches at 7 bases. The J call may not be correct, given that the DNA end is closer to TRBJ1-2. This CDR3 is 15 amino acids long. Germline V CDR1 and CDR2: MDHEN, SYDVKM. CDR3 DNA sequence: TGTGCCAGCAGTGCTCAGGGGGGGCATAACTATGGCTACACCTTC. It encodes CASSAQGGHNYGYTF.

This clonotype appeared a few times. The chain carries TRBV15 and TRBJ2-5, with D tentatively TRBD2 (6 bases). The V end was cut by 5 bases, the J end by 2 bases, with 21 bases between. This CDR3 comprises 17 residues. In germline, CDR1 is LNHNV, CDR2 YYDKDF (reference sequence). Written as DNA, the CDR3 is TGTGCCACCAGCCCAGACAACCGGGACTCTGAACAAGAGACCCAGTACTTC. Protein sequence: CATSPDNRDSEQETQYF.

This clonotype was counted ten times or more. A much larger clone sits a single nucleotide away, making a read error possible. The CDR3 loop reads CASRIQGARNTGELYF. CDR3 bases: TGTGCCAGCAGAATACAGGGGGCCCGAAACACCGGGGAGCTGTATTTT. This sequence joins TRBV12-3 or TRBV12-4 and TRBJ2-3, with 9 bases aligning to TRBD1. J was trimmed by 14 bases and V by 6 bases; bases with no gene match: 21. This CDR3 has 16 amino acids.

The chain is built from TRBV3-1 and TRBJ1-4; the D is unclear. Germline V gene lookup returns CDR1 LGHDT and CDR2 YNNKEL (reference sequence). Trimming took off 0 bases at V and 5 bases at J, with 7 bases between the two ends. This CDR3 contains 14 residues. The CDR3 sequence is CASSQEDRNEKLFF. The CDR3 DNA is TGTGCCAGCAGCCAAGAGGACCGAAATGAAAAACTGTTTTTT. The full variable domain, rest sourced from reference TRBV3-1 and TRBJ1-4, is DTAVSQTPKYLVTQMGNDKSIKCEQNLGHDTMYWYKQDSKKFLKIMFSYNNKELIINETVPNRFSPKSPDKAHLNLHINSLELGDSAVYFCASSQEDRNEKLFFGSGTQLSVL.

This clonotype was detected a few times. The chain recombines TRBV24-1 with TRBJ2-5; D not resolved. The J call may be faulty, since TRBJ2-1 better matches the DNA end. This CDR3 region has 12 residues. Germline V gene data show CDR1 as KGHDR and CDR2 as SFDVKD. The CDR3 protein is CATQDDGVGQFF. The DNA for the CDR3 is TGTGCCACCCAAGATGACGGCGTGGGTCAGTTCTTC.

This clonotype is medium-sized (0.01 to 0.1%). The chain uses TRBV7-9 and TRBJ2-3; weak D call: TRBD2 (7 bases). This CDR3 contains 14 residues. The V end was cut by 5 bases, the J end by 6 bases, with 15 bases between. CDR1 and CDR2 (germline): SEHNR, FQNEAQ (reference sequence). The DNA for the CDR3 is TGTGCCAGCAGCACTAGGGGGGGAGGGGATACGCAGTATTTT. It is translated as CASSTRGGGDTQYF.

This clonotype has a count of ten or more. This chain joins TRBV6-1 and TRBJ1-1, with D hard to call. This CDR3 has 14 residues. Germline CDR1 reads MNHNS; CDR2 reads SASEGT. Trimming cost V 5 bases and J 5 bases, with 15 bases left between them. CDR3 sequence reads: CASSLEDGWTEAFF. Written as DNA, the CDR3 is TGTGCCAGCAGTTTGGAGGACGGGTGGACTGAAGCTTTCTTT.

This clonotype was recorded at least ten times. The chain uses TRBV4-3 and TRBJ2-7, with 7 bases identical to TRBD1. The CDR3 length is 13 residues. CDR1 LGHNA and CDR2 YSLEER come from the germline V gene. V trimming: 5 bases; J trimming: 5 bases; junction bases outside the gene matches: 6. CDR3: CASSWDRENEQYF. CDR3 coding DNA: TGCGCCAGCAGCTGGGACAGAGAGAACGAGCAGTACTTC.

The chain has TRBV7-3 and TRBJ2-7, with TRBD1 as a possible D gene (6 bases). The end of the DNA fits TRBJ2-1 better, so the J call may be wrong. The CDR3 runs to 16 residues. Germline CDR1 SGHTA, CDR2 FQGTGA. The CDR3 region has the DNA TGTGCCAGCAGCATCACCCGGGACACTAGAGCCAATGAGCAGTTCTTC. Translation: CASSITRDTRANEQFF.

V and J are TRBV6-1 and TRBJ2-3; D is unresolved. The V end lost 4 bases, the J end lost 5 bases, and 4 bases lay between the germline ends. CDR3 length: 11 residues. Per the germline V gene, CDR1 is MNHNS and CDR2 is SASEGT. The CDR3 spells CASSVRDTQYF. The CDR3 DNA sequence: TGTGCCAGCAGTGTGCGAGATACGCAGTATTTT.